This TCR beta chain was found in a study of cytomegalovirus exposure and HLA in healthy donors. Findings and limits, study-wide: A later analysis reportedly found that, within productive TCRs, an Asian-associated ancestry cluster had fewer N-insertions than the mean observed across the approximately 600 donors. An analysis was carried out at a later point. It showed that HLA-associated TCR beta chains were more clonally expanded than equally common non-associated chains.

The PCR made use of 60 Vbeta and 13 Jbeta primers. Assay: immunoSEQ multiplex PCR; the TCRdb copy retains only in-frame clones and omits some. Here the sample spans approximately 190,000 clones, over 70% being singletons. Concerning this clone: No antigen is known for it.

Sequencing was done on a sample of PBMCs. This sequence was found in a man aged 50-60 years in good health and CMV-seronegative.

CDR3 region: CASSQLGTGTQYF. The DNA for the CDR3 is TGCGCCAGCAGCCAACTCGGGACTGGGACCCAGTACTTC. The chain couples TRBV4-3 to TRBJ2-5; a weak D match, TRBD2 (6 bases). Trimming stripped 2 bases from V and 7 bases from J, with 11 bases between. The CDR3 is 13 residues long. Looked up from germline, CDR1 is LGHNA and CDR2 is YSLEER.